Below, 22 T cell receptor beta chains from the same sample are listed, as sequenced in a study of T cells after yellow fever vaccination. TCRdb independently ran MiXCR on the 5' RACE reads; one entry per CDR3 protein. This sample has about 550,000 distinct CDR3 sequences, with under 25% found just once. This sample comprised PBMCs, obtained 15 days after the yellow fever booster vaccination. The receptors come from a man under 40 who received the YFV17D yellow fever vaccine.

The table lists this clonotype with a few counts. At one boundary the junction diverges from the germline segment, which might be a read error. This chain links TRBV7-7 with TRBJ2-7; D may be TRBD2 (6 bases). This CDR3 spans 16 amino acids. CDR1 is SSHAT, CDR2 FNYEAQ, per germline (reference sequence). In DNA form, the CDR3 reads TGTGCTAGCAGCTTAGCGGACGAGCTAAACTCCTACGAGCAGTACTTC. Protein: CASSLADELNSYEQYF.

The rearrangement joins TRBV5-1 to TRBJ2-3, with 9 bases aligning to TRBD2. V lost 7 bases to trimming and J lost 3 bases; unmatched junction nucleotides: 12. The CDR3 has 16 residues. The V gene's germline CDR1 is SGHRS and CDR2 YFSETQ. CDR3 nucleotide sequence: TGCGCCAGCTGCGCCATAGCGGGAGACCGTACAGATACGCAGTATTTT. Its translation is CASCAIAGDRTDTQYF.

The chain is built from TRBV9 and TRBJ2-1, with D maybe TRBD1 (6 bases). This CDR3 region has 15 residues. Deletions cut 0 bases from V and 7 bases from J, with 14 bases between. Germline V gives CDR1 SGDLS, CDR2 YYNGEE. The CDR3 sequence is CASSVVVQGGNEQFF. The CDR3 region has the DNA TGTGCCAGCAGCGTAGTAGTTCAAGGGGGAAATGAGCAGTTCTTC.

The sample holds a few counts of this clonotype. The chain is built from TRBV27 and TRBJ1-1; D gene unclear. The CDR3 is made up of 13 amino acids. Germline loops: CDR1 MNHEY, CDR2 SMNVEV (reference sequence). The V and J ends lost 0 bases and 12 bases respectively, with 14 bases between them. The CDR3: CASSLSGPLETFF. The CDR3 nucleotides read TGTGCCAGCAGTTTATCAGGGCCATTGGAAACTTTCTTT.

The J gene is TRBJ2-2, the V gene TRBV5-1; D gene ambiguous. The germline V and J ends were trimmed by 1 base and 2 bases, with 9 bases remaining between them. Germline V lookup: CDR1 SGHRS, CDR2 YFSETQ. CDR3 length: 15 amino acids. The CDR3 coding sequence is TGCGCCAGCAGCTTGACAGCCACCAACACCGGGGAGCTGTTTTTT. Its protein is CASSLTATNTGELFF.

This clonotype was seen only once. V and J are TRBV7-2 and TRBJ1-5; D might be TRBD1 (6 bases). Germline V gene lookup returns CDR1 SGHTA and CDR2 FQGNSA. CDR3 length equals 14 residues. Trimming took 5 bases from V and 1 from J, leaving 9 bases between them. The DNA for the CDR3 is TGTGCCAGCAGCATGCAGGGGAGCAATCAGCCCCAGCATTTT. Encoded protein: CASSMQGSNQPQHF.

The chain employs TRBV14 and TRBJ2-1; the D call may be TRBD1 or TRBD2 (5 bases each). This CDR3 is built from 21 residues. Trimming removed 3 bases from V and 2 bases from J, with 29 bases in between. In germline, CDR1 is SGHDN, CDR2 FVKESK. For the CDR3, the DNA is TGTGCCAGCAGCCATCCCACTGCGCCCTTCGAGGGGATTAGAGCCTACAATGAGCAGTTCTTC. Protein: CASSHPTAPFEGIRAYNEQFF.

The chain recombines TRBV29-1 with TRBJ2-7; 7 nucleotides align to TRBD2. J lost 5 bases, V lost 4 bases, and 5 bases had no gene match. Germline CDR1 SQVTM, CDR2 ANQGSEA. The CDR3 has 12 residues. The CDR3 DNA follows: TGCAGCGTTGTTGCGGGAGTAAACGAGCAGTACTTC. This encodes CSVVAGVNEQYF.

The chain is built from TRBV5-1 and TRBJ2-5; 13 positions agree with TRBD2. The germline V gene encodes CDR1 SGHRS and CDR2 YFSETQ. This CDR3 has 17 amino acids. V shed 4 bases, J shed 1 base, and the junction held 7 bases outside the gene matches. The CDR3 nucleotides are TGCGCCAGCAGCCAGACTAGCGGGAGGTTACTCCAAGAGACCCAGTACTTC. Its translation is CASSQTSGRLLQETQYF.

The chain carries TRBV29-1 and TRBJ1-2, with D possibly matching TRBD1 (5 bases). Germline CDR1 and CDR2: SQVTM and ANQGSEA. This CDR3 region has 12 residues. With 4 bases removed from V and 1 base from J, the gap between germline ends came to 7 bases. Here the CDR3 DNA reads TGCAGCGTTGGACAGAGTAACTATGGCTACACCTTC. It is translated as CSVGQSNYGYTF. The full variable domain, completed using reference TRBV29-1 and TRBJ1-2, is SAVISQKPSRDICQRGTSLTIQCQVDSQVTMMFWYRQQPGQSLTLIATANQGSEATYESGFVIDKFPISRPNLTFSTLTVSNMSPEDSSIYLCSVGQSNYGYTFGSGTRLTVV.

The V gene is TRBV29-1, the J gene TRBJ2-7; D is unclear. This CDR3 has 12 residues. Trimming stripped 7 bases from V and 2 bases from J, with 12 bases between. Germline V gene lookup returns CDR1 SQVTM and CDR2 ANQGSEA. The CDR3 DNA follows: TGCAGCGCCGGGTGGGGTACCTACGAGCAGTACTTC. Protein sequence: CSAGWGTYEQYF.

The sample holds a few counts of this clonotype. J is TRBJ1-2 and V is TRBV15; 10 bases are shared with TRBD1. Germline CDR1 and CDR2: LNHNV and YYDKDF (reference sequence). This CDR3 spans 13 amino acids. V shed 8 bases and J 8 bases; nucleotides not matched to a gene: 8. The CDR3 spells CATFSGTGDGYTF. DNA for the CDR3: TGTGCCACCTTCTCCGGGACAGGGGACGGCTACACCTTC.

The chain links TRBV7-2 to TRBJ2-5; D uncertain. V was clipped by 7 bases and J by 4 bases, with 10 bases between them. This CDR3 comprises 12 residues. Germline V gene data show CDR1 as SGHTA and CDR2 as FQGNSA. This chain's CDR3 is CASNRVLETQYF. The CDR3 DNA sequence: TGTGCCAGCAACCGGGTTTTAGAGACCCAGTACTTC.

The CDR3: CASSPRALPSYEQYF. The CDR3 DNA reads TGTGCCAGCAGTCCTCGGGCCTTGCCCTCCTACGAGCAGTACTTC. The chain combines TRBV27 with TRBJ2-7; D is uncertain. V gave up 5 bases and J gave up 0 bases, with 14 bases separating them. CDR3 length: 15 residues. Per the germline V gene, CDR1 is MNHEY and CDR2 is SMNVEV (reference sequence).

The rearrangement uses TRBV20-1 and TRBJ2-2; D is undetermined. The germline CDR1 and CDR2 sequences are DFQATT and SNEGSKA (reference sequence). The germline V and J ends were trimmed by 7 bases and 5 bases, with 11 bases remaining between them. CDR3 length: 12 amino acids. CDR3: CSVLIITGELFF. The DNA for the CDR3 is TGCAGTGTCCTAATAATAACCGGGGAGCTGTTTTTT.

This clonotype turned up a few times. The gene calls are TRBV20-1 and TRBJ2-7, with 8 bases matching TRBD1. Germline V gives CDR1 DFQATT, CDR2 SNEGSKA (reference sequence). The CDR3 loop spans 14 amino acids. The ends lost 0 bases at V and 3 bases at J; junction bases unmatched: 4. CDR3 DNA: TGCAGTGCTAGAGAAGGACAGGGTTACTACGAGCAGTACTTC. Translated: CSAREGQGYYEQYF.

This clonotype was seen at least ten times. This chain uses TRBV30 with TRBJ2-2; unclear D gene. Per germline, CDR1 GTSNPN and CDR2 SVGIG (reference sequence). The CDR3 runs to 12 residues. V gave up 4 bases and J gave up 4 bases, with 7 bases separating them. In DNA, the CDR3 is TGTGCCTGGACCAGAGCCACCGGGGAGCTGTTTTTT. Translation gives CAWTRATGELFF.

V and J are TRBV20-1 and TRBJ2-5; D is perhaps TRBD1 (7 bases). V lost 0 bases and J 5 bases, leaving 10 bases between the germline ends. CDR1 is DFQATT, CDR2 SNEGSKA, per germline (reference sequence). The CDR3 runs 13 residues. The CDR3 bases are TGCAGTGCTAGAGATCAGGGGGGTGAGACCCAGTACTTC. This codes for CSARDQGGETQYF.

Only one count was recorded for this clonotype. The chain employs TRBV20-1 and TRBJ1-1, with D unclear. This CDR3 has 12 amino acids. CDR1 and CDR2 (germline): DFQATT, SNEGSKA (reference sequence). The V gene lost 7 bases and the J gene lost 5 bases, with 14 bases spanning the gap. This CDR3 is CSVHGIWTEAFF. DNA for the CDR3: TGCAGTGTACACGGGATTTGGACTGAAGCTTTCTTT.

The chain combines TRBV20-1 with TRBJ1-4; D ambiguous. V was shortened by 3 bases and J by 11 bases, with 16 bases between the two germline ends. Germline V gene sequence: CDR1 DFQATT, CDR2 SNEGSKA (reference sequence). This CDR3 contains 13 residues. In DNA, the CDR3 is TGCAGTGCTAGTGAACAATCCCCTGGGAAACTGTTTTTT. It yields the protein CSASEQSPGKLFF.

The chain joins TRBV30 to TRBJ2-1; no reliable D call. The CDR3 sequence is 12 residues long. V was cut by 2 bases and J by 7 bases, with 9 bases left in between. Germline V CDR1 and CDR2: GTSNPN, SVGIG (reference sequence). In nucleotides, the CDR3 is TGTGCCTGGAGTCCCTCCAGGAATGAGCAGTTCTTC. Translated, it gives CAWSPSRNEQFF.

The chain links TRBV25-1 to TRBJ2-7, with TRBD2 identical over 7 bases. There are 15 residues in the CDR3. The V and J ends lost 3 bases and 5 bases, in that order; junction bases with no gene match: 10. Germline V lookup: CDR1 MGHDK, CDR2 SYGVNS. CDR3 coding DNA: TGTGCCAGCAGTGATCTACTAGCGCGGTGGGACGAGCAGTACTTC. As protein: CASSDLLARWDEQYF.